This is a list of T cell receptor beta chains from one sample in a study of OX40 agonist ivuxolimab in advanced cancers. TCRdb keeps only in-frame clones here, not all; method: immunoSEQ multiplex PCR. This sample has around 16,000 clones, with around 80% found just once. The sample here was CD4+ or CD8+ T cells sorted from blood, taken in a trial of the OX40 agonist ivuxolimab. The receptors here all came from an adult with an advanced solid tumor such as melanoma, head and neck, liver or kidney cancer. The CDR3 runs from the conserved cysteine through the conserved F or W. The D gene is left open where the match is weak. For some rows the clone size is stated as once, few or many, or as a class when expanded; others skip it.

D,size,V,J,length,DNA,CDR3
-,-,TRBV7-3,TRBJ2-3,13,TGTGCCAGCAGCGTCGACAGCGAAGATACGCAGTATTTT,CASSVDSEDTQYF
-,-,TRBV19,TRBJ2-7,16,TGTGCCAGTAGTCCCTCGCAGGGGATTAAATCCTACGAGCAGTACTTC,CASSPSQGIKSYEQYF
-,-,TRBV7-2,TRBJ1-5,16,TGTGCCAGCAGCTTAGACCCCGGGGGTTATTATCAGCCCCAGCATTTT,CASSLDPGGYYQPQHF
-,once,TRBV29-1,TRBJ2-7,11,TGCAGCGTTGGGGGAAGCTACGAGCAGTACTTC,CSVGGSYEQYF
-,-,TRBV9,TRBJ2-1,14,TGTGCCAGCAGCGTAGAGGGCTCCTACAATGAGCAGTTCTTC,CASSVEGSYNEQFF
TRBD1,few,TRBV6-5,TRBJ1-2,13,TGTGCCAGCACCGAAAGACAGGGCCATGGCTACACCTTC,CASTERQGHGYTF
-,-,TRBV28,TRBJ1-2,14,TGTGCCAGCACCTCGGAGCCGGTCTTCCATGGCTACACCTTC,CASTSEPVFHGYTF
-,-,TRBV7-9,TRBJ1-1,12,TGTGCCAGCAGCGATGAGCTCACTGAAGCTTTCTTT,CASSDELTEAFF
TRBD1,-,TRBV25-1,TRBJ1-2,12,TGTGCCAGCAGTGTGGCAGGGGGAGACTACACCTTC,CASSVAGGDYTF
-,-,TRBV6-6,TRBJ2-1,9,TGTGCCAGCGGGGATGAGCAGTTCTTC,CASGDEQFF
-,-,TRBV27,TRBJ2-3,15,TGTGCCAGCAGTTTAGTCTTCGATCCACCAGATACGCAGTATTTT,CASSLVFDPPDTQYF
-,-,TRBV27,TRBJ2-7,16,TGTGCCAGCAGCCCAGAACTCGGCGAAGAGCCCTACGAGCAGTACTTC,CASSPELGEEPYEQYF
-,few,TRBV27,TRBJ1-1,13,TGTGCCAGCAGTTTACAGGACGGCGCTGAAGCTTTCTTT,CASSLQDGAEAFF
-,once,TRBV19,TRBJ2-7,17,TGTGCCAGTAGTATGTTTTCGGGACAAAATGCTCCCTACGAGCAGTACTTC,CASSMFSGQNAPYEQYF
TRBD2,-,TRBV19,TRBJ2-3,15,TGTGCCAGTAGTATCCTCGGACTAGCGGGAGATACGCAGTATTTT,CASSILGLAGDTQYF
-,-,TRBV19,TRBJ2-1,15,TGTGCCAGTAGTCAACTAGTTGGCGGATACAATGAGCAGTTCTTC,CASSQLVGGYNEQFF
-,-,TRBV7-8,TRBJ2-7,14,TGTGCCAGCAGCTCGGACTTCCGAACCTACGAGCAGTACTTC,CASSSDFRTYEQYF
TRBD2,-,TRBV9,TRBJ2-4,16,TGTGCCAGCAGCCCCACTAGCGGGAAGGCCAAAAACATTCAGTACTTC,CASSPTSGKAKNIQYF
TRBD1,-,TRBV28,TRBJ1-5,15,TGTGCCAGCAGTGACAAGAAACAGGGGAATCAGCCCCAGCATTTT,CASSDKKQGNQPQHF
-,once,TRBV10-2,TRBJ1-1,12,TGCGCCAGCAGTGATTATGGAGTTGAAGCTTTCTTT,CASSDYGVEAFF
-,-,TRBV5-4,TRBJ2-2,14,TGTGCCAGCAGCCACGCGGAGAACACCGGGGAGCTGTTTTTT,CASSHAENTGELFF
TRBD1,-,TRBV30,TRBJ2-7,12,TGTGCCTGGGGGACAGGGCACTACGAGCAGTACTTC,CAWGTGHYEQYF
TRBD2,many,TRBV6-5,TRBJ2-5,12,TGTGCCAGTAAGGGACTAGCAGAGACCCAGTACTTC,CASKGLAETQYF
TRBD1,few,TRBV5-1,TRBJ2-7,15,TGCGCCAGCAGCTTGGAAGGGACAGGGGAGGGCGAGCAGTACTTC,CASSLEGTGEGEQYF
-,-,TRBV2,TRBJ1-3,16,TGTGCCAGCAGTGAAATGGCAGCTAGCTCTGGAAACACCATATATTTT,CASSEMAASSGNTIYF
-,medium-sized,TRBV7-9,TRBJ2-6,17,TGTGCCAGCAGCTTAGCAGGCCAGGGCACTGGGGCCAACGTCCTGACTTTC,CASSLAGQGTGANVLTF
TRBD2,-,TRBV18,TRBJ2-1,17,TGTGCCAGCTCACCAGGGGAGCGGGAAAGATCGGTGAATGAGCAGTTCTTC,CASSPGERERSVNEQFF
-,-,TRBV7-9,TRBJ1-2,13,TGTGCCAGCAGCTTCCAGAAGACCTATGGCTACACCTTC,CASSFQKTYGYTF
-,many,TRBV23-1,TRBJ2-7,17,TGCGCCAGCAGTCAAATAGGGAGGGACAGGAGCTCCTACGAGCAGTACTTC,CASSQIGRDRSSYEQYF
-,-,TRBV14,TRBJ2-7,14,TGTGCCAGCAGCCACCTATTCCTCTCCTACGAGCAGTACTTC,CASSHLFLSYEQYF
-,-,TRBV7-3,TRBJ2-1,13,TGTGCCAGCAGCTTAGGGGTCCTCGGTGAGCAGTTCTTC,CASSLGVLGEQFF
-,-,TRBV7-9,TRBJ2-7,16,TGTGCCAGCAGCTTCTCGACCCCGGCGGCAGAATACGAGCAGTACTTC,CASSFSTPAAEYEQYF
-,-,TRBV5-6,TRBJ2-7,15,TGTGCCAGCAGCTTAGGGACCATAGTATCCTACGAGCAGTACTTC,CASSLGTIVSYEQYF
-,-,TRBV11-2,TRBJ1-2,13,TGTGCCAGCAGCCCAGGGTTCGTCTATGGCTACACCTTC,CASSPGFVYGYTF
TRBD2,-,TRBV9,TRBJ2-3,15,TGTGCCAGCAGCGATAGCGGGGAAAGCACAGATACGCAGTATTTT,CASSDSGESTDTQYF
-,-,TRBV7-2,TRBJ1-5,14,TGTGCCAGCGAACGGGACGCCGACAATCAGCCCCAGCATTTT,CASERDADNQPQHF
-,-,TRBV13,TRBJ2-7,13,TGTGCCAGCAGCTTATCAGGCTTTAAGGAGCAGTACTTC,CASSLSGFKEQYF
-,-,TRBV20-1,TRBJ2-7,10,TGCAGTGCCGGCACCTACGAGCAGTACTTC,CSAGTYEQYF
-,-,TRBV7-9,TRBJ2-7,15,TGTGCCAGCAGCCCCCCAAGGTCATACTCCTACGAGCAGTACTTC,CASSPPRSYSYEQYF
TRBD2,many,TRBV9,TRBJ2-3,20,TGTGCCAGCAGCGACCCCTTAGGGGAGGCTAGCGGACCCCTCACAGATACGCAGTATTTT,CASSDPLGEASGPLTDTQYF
-,many,TRBV15,TRBJ1-2,14,TGTGCCACCAGCAGAGGAGGAGCTAACTATGGCTACACCTTC,CATSRGGANYGYTF
-,-,TRBV2,TRBJ1-2,13,TGTGCCAGCAGGGAAACAAAAGGCTATGGCTACACCTTC,CASRETKGYGYTF
-,-,TRBV6-4,TRBJ2-7,13,TGTGCCAGCAGTGAAAAGGCCAACTACGAGCAGTACTTC,CASSEKANYEQYF
TRBD1,-,TRBV4-3,TRBJ2-3,19,TGCGCCAGCAGCCAAGAGACCGGGGACAGTGGGATTGGCACAGATACGCAGTATTTT,CASSQETGDSGIGTDTQYF
TRBD2,few,TRBV25-1,TRBJ2-1,14,TGTGCCAGCAGCGGGAGGGGGGTCTACAATGAGCAGTTCTTC,CASSGRGVYNEQFF
-,-,TRBV6-5,TRBJ2-6,14,TGTGCCAGCAGGGTCCACTCTGGGGCCAACGTCCTGACTTTC,CASRVHSGANVLTF
-,-,TRBV2,TRBJ1-5,14,TGTGCCAGCAGTGAAGCCACGGACAATCAGCCCCAGCATTTT,CASSEATDNQPQHF